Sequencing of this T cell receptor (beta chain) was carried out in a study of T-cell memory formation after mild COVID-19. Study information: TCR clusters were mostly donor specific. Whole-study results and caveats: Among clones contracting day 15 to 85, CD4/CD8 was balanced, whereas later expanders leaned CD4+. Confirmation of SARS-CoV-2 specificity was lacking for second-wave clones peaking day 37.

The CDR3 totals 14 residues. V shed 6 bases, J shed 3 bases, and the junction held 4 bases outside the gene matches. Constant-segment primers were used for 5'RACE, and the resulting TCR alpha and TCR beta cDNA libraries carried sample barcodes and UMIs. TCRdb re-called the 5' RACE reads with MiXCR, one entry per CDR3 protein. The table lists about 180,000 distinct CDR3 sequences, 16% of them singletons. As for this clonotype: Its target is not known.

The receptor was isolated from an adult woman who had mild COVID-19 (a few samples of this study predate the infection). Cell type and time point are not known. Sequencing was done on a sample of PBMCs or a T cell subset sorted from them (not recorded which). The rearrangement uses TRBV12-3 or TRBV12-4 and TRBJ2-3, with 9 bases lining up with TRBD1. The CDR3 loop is CASRRDRETDTQYF. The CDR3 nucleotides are TGTGCCAGCAGGCGGGACAGGGAGACAGATACGCAGTATTTT.